This T cell receptor beta chain was observed in a study of T cells after yellow fever vaccination. Notes on the study in general: The booster saw the reappearance of most primary-vaccination clones (roughly 97% CD4, about 88% CD8).

TCRdb fed the 5' RACE reads into MiXCR, producing one record per CDR3 protein. The top ten clones hold approximately 0.78% of a sample with under 150,000 distinct CDR3 sequences, 7.7% of them seen once. The CDR3 covers 17 residues. V was pared by 0 bases and J by 1 base, with 14 bases between. From germline, CDR1 is SGHRS and CDR2 YFSETQ. Many counts were recorded for this clonotype. Its cognate antigen is unknown. The TCR sequence derives from a young man who received the YFV17D yellow fever vaccine. This sample comprised CD4+ T cells sorted from PBMCs, obtained 5 days after the yellow fever booster vaccination. This sequence joins TRBV5-1 and TRBJ2-1; D is undetermined. CDR3 nucleotide sequence: TGCGCCAGCAGCTTGGGACTTCGATTACCGTCCTACAATGAGCAGTTCTTC. Its translation: CASSLGLRLPSYNEQFF.